This entry lists 5 T cell receptor beta chains sequenced from one sample in a study of beta chain features in type 1 diabetes. Study results and limitations: Shorter TCRB CDR3s, moderately but significantly so, marked every one of the four CD4+ subsets in Type 1 diabetes patients.

The study reverse transcribed the entire isolated RNA, so it sequenced expressed TCRB transcripts. Some clones are missing from TCRdb's copy, which holds only in-frame ones; the method was immunoSEQ multiplex PCR. The sample holds 150,000 to 190,000 clones, approximately 10% seen once. These TCRs are of unknown antigen specificity. Sequenced sample: central memory CD4+ T cells from blood. Receptors originate from a man in his thirties or forties with type 1 diabetes.

The chain has TRBV18 and TRBJ2-5; TRBD2 agrees at 7 bases. V lost 5 bases, J lost 3 bases, and 6 bases stayed unmatched. The CDR3 loop spans 14 amino acids. Germline-derived CDR1 and CDR2 are KGHSH and LQKENI. In nucleotides, the CDR3 is TGTGCCAGCTCAGTTGGACTAGGTAAAGAGACCCAGTACTTC. Amino acids: CASSVGLGKETQYF.

This clone turned up a few times. V is TRBV20-1 and J is TRBJ1-2; 9 bases line up with TRBD1. Germline CDR1 reads DFQATT; CDR2 reads SNEGSKA (reference sequence). CDR3 length: 11 residues. V was clipped by 6 bases and J by 7 bases; unmatched bases: 3. The CDR3 nucleotides are TGCAGTGCCACAGGGGGCGTTGGCTACACCTTC. It yields the protein CSATGGVGYTF.

This clone has a handful of counts. The V call is TRBV29-1, the J call TRBJ2-5; the match to TRBD1 covers 8 bases. The CDR3 is 12 residues long. Trimming removed 7 bases from V and 5 bases from J; junction bases left unmatched: 6. The germline gives CDR1 SQVTM, CDR2 ANQGSEA. The CDR3 nucleotides read TGCAGCGGCTACCGGGACAGGGAGACCCAGTACTTC. Its protein product is CSGYRDRETQYF.

This clone was detected a few times. The J gene is TRBJ2-3, the V gene TRBV28, with 8 bases identical to TRBD2. The CDR3 covers 15 residues. V dropped 3 bases and J dropped 0; count of bases not matched to a gene: 2. CDR1 MDHEN and CDR2 SYDVKM come from the germline V gene. This chain's CDR3 is CASSFPSGSTDTQYF. CDR3 coding DNA: TGTGCCAGCAGTTTCCCTAGCGGGAGCACAGATACGCAGTATTTT.

This clone has a single count. The chain recombines TRBV13 with TRBJ2-7; 12 positions agree with TRBD2. V was pared by 4 bases and J by 4 bases, with 5 bases of the junction left unmatched. The CDR3 extends over 15 amino acids. CDR1 is PRHDT, CDR2 FYEKMQ, per germline (reference sequence). This CDR3 is CASSYRLAGAYEQYF. For the CDR3, the DNA is TGTGCCAGCAGCTATAGACTAGCGGGAGCGTACGAGCAGTACTTC.